These T cell receptor beta chains were read from a single sample in a study of CD8+CD57+ T cells in acquired aplastic anemia. TCRdb ran MiXCR on the reads and lists one entry per CDR3 protein. The table includes 400,000 to 450,000 distinct CDR3 sequences, approximately 70% detected once. Source material: sorted CD4+, CD8+, or CD8+CD57+ T cells (not recorded which) from PBMCs. These receptors originate from a human donor in good health, serving as a control. Both conserved end residues are part of each CDR3. D genes are given only for firm matches. Part of the rows lack a size; the others show once, few, many or a class for expanded clones.

TRBV5-1,15,TRBD1,TRBJ1-1,many,CASSPRRDSGTEAFF,TGCGCCAGCAGCCCCAGAAGGGACAGTGGCACTGAAGCTTTCTTT
TRBV5-6,11,-,TRBJ1-2,-,CATHRAYGYTF,TGTGCCACCCACCGGGCCTACGGCTACACCTTC
TRBV4-3,14,-,TRBJ1-1,many,CASSQTTVLTEAFF,TGCGCCAGCAGCCAGACGACAGTCCTCACTGAAGCTTTCTTT
TRBV12-3/TRBV12-4,14,-,TRBJ2-7,-,CASSWGGDGYTLYF,TGTGCCAGCAGTTGGGGAGGTGATGGCTACACGTTGTACTTC
TRBV12-3/TRBV12-4,15,-,TRBJ1-3,many,CASSLGHSSGNTIYF,TGTGCCAGCAGTTTAGGCCACAGCTCTGGAAACACCATATATTTT
TRBV20-1,15,-,TRBJ1-2,-,CSARQGTNGRPGYTF,TGCAGTGCTAGACAGGGGACGAATGGAAGGCCGGGCTACACCTTC
TRBV7-2,14,-,TRBJ1-6,-,CASSLTPFGSPLHF,TGTGCCAGCAGCTTGACACCTTTCGGTTCACCCCTCCACTTT
TRBV7-2,15,TRBD2,TRBJ2-7,once,CASSLMLAGDYEQYF,TGTGCCAGCAGCTTAATGCTAGCGGGGGATTACGAGCAGTACTTC
TRBV6-1,17,TRBD1,TRBJ2-1,-,CASSGTGVTSLYNEQFF,TGTGCCAGCAGTGGCACAGGGGTCACCTCACTCTACAATGAGCAGTTCTTC
TRBV7-9,13,-,TRBJ1-1,-,CASSLREGLEAFF,TGTGCCAGCAGCTTAAGGGAGGGACTCGAAGCTTTCTTT
TRBV9,13,-,TRBJ2-5,-,CASRGGRRDTPHF,TGTGCCAGCAGGGGGGGGCGGAGAGATACACCCCACTTC
TRBV7-2,13,-,TRBJ1-1,few,CASSWTGVTEAFF,TGTGCCAGCAGTTGGACCGGGGTGACTGAAGCTTTCTTT
TRBV5-6,15,-,TRBJ1-2,-,CASSPGWKTGRGYTF,TGTGCCAGCAGTCCCGGGTGGAAGACTGGTAGGGGCTACACCTTC
TRBV10-3,13,-,TRBJ1-2,-,CAITFDRNYGYTF,TGTGCCATCACCTTCGACAGGAACTATGGCTACACCTTC
TRBV6-2/TRBV6-3,14,TRBD1,TRBJ1-5,many,CASTETGWGQPQHF,TGTGCCAGCACCGAGACAGGGTGGGGTCAGCCCCAGCATTTT
TRBV4-3,13,-,TRBJ2-1,-,CASFQAGPGEQFF,TGCGCCAGCTTCCAAGCCGGGCCGGGGGAGCAGTTCTTC
TRBV19,13,-,TRBJ2-1,-,CASSRETDAGQFF,TGTGCCAGCAGCCGGGAAACCGATGCCGGGCAGTTCTTC
TRBV7-2,17,TRBD1,TRBJ1-2,-,CASSLTGDRTLSYGYTF,TGTGCCAGCAGCTTAACGGGGGACAGGACTTTGTCTTATGGCTACACCTTC
TRBV29-1,13,TRBD1,TRBJ2-3,-,CSVEDRARDTQYF,TGCAGCGTTGAGGACAGGGCCCGAGATACGCAGTATTTT
TRBV4-3,14,-,TRBJ1-1,many,CASSQEETRPKAFF,TGCGCCAGCAGCCAAGAGGAGACACGTCCTAAGGCTTTCTTT
TRBV7-8,15,-,TRBJ1-4,-,CASSLGGGGGYTFFF,TGTGCCAGCAGCTTAGGAGGGGGTGGTGGCTACACCTTCTTTTTT
TRBV5-4,11,-,TRBJ2-5,many,CASSYYETQYF,TGTGCCAGCAGCTATTACGAGACCCAGTACTTC
TRBV2,15,TRBD1,TRBJ2-7,-,CASSLDRVCSHEQYF,TGTGCCAGCAGCTTAGACAGGGTGTGCTCCCACGAGCAGTACTTC
TRBV7-2,18,TRBD2,TRBJ2-3,many,CASSWQGGGGASTDTQYF,TGTGCCAGCAGCTGGCAGGGGGGCGGGGGGGCTAGCACAGATACGCAGTATTTT
TRBV30,15,-,TRBJ1-1,few,CAWTPGPQRDTEAFF,TGTGCCTGGACCCCGGGCCCCCAACGGGACACTGAAGCTTTCTTT
TRBV5-1,16,-,TRBJ1-2,once,CASSLAGSQTHYGYTF,TGCGCCAGCAGCTTGGCGGGCAGCCAGACACACTATGGCTACACCTTC
TRBV20-1,13,-,TRBJ1-6,-,CSAKNESDKPLHF,TGCAGTGCTAAAAACGAGAGTGATAAACCCCTCCACTTT
TRBV10-3,16,TRBD2,TRBJ2-7,-,CAISESGLAGADTQYF,TGTGCCATCAGTGAGTCAGGGCTAGCGGGGGCCGATACGCAGTATTTC
TRBV5-1,13,TRBD1,TRBJ1-1,-,CASSRGQYTEAFF,TGCGCCAGCAGCCGGGGACAGTACACAGAAGCTTTCTTT
TRBV7-2,14,-,TRBJ1-1,few,CASSYRPERERAFF,TGTGCCAGCAGCTACCGACCGGAACGCGAAAGAGCTTTCTTT
TRBV10-3,17,-,TRBJ1-5,-,CAISDSKGLNTPLHFHF,TGTGCCATCAGTGATTCGAAAGGGCTGAATACACCCCTCCACTTTCATTTC
TRBV5-6,15,-,TRBJ2-1,-,CASRVRQSGANEQFF,TGTGCCAGCAGGGTGAGGCAGTCAGGGGCAAATGAGCAGTTCTTC
TRBV11-3,14,-,TRBJ2-4,many,CASSFTGAENIQYF,TGTGCCAGCAGCTTCACCGGGGCCGAAAACATTCAGTACTTC
TRBV25-1,16,-,TRBJ1-4,few,CASSEGRGGLWEKLFF,TGTGCCAGCAGTGAGGGCAGGGGAGGTCTTTGGGAAAAACTGTTTTTT
TRBV20-1,13,-,TRBJ1-5,-,CSATQTENYPQHF,TGCAGTGCCACGCAGACGGAAAACTATCCCCAGCATTTT
TRBV4-2,15,-,TRBJ2-3,-,CASSQEKGLTDTQYF,TGTGCCAGCAGCCAAGAAAAGGGGCTCACAGATACGCAGTATTTT
TRBV15,16,-,TRBJ2-6,-,CATSLLAGAGANVLTF,TGTGCCACCAGCCTTCTGGCAGGGGCTGGGGCCAACGTCCTGACTTTC
TRBV9,15,-,TRBJ2-2,-,CASSVARGAGGELFF,TGTGCCAGCAGCGTAGCTAGGGGGGCAGGCGGGGAGCTGTTTTTT
TRBV6-1,17,-,TRBJ2-3,-,CASRRVGSGRGTDTQYF,TGTGCCAGCAGGAGAGTCGGGTCAGGTCGGGGCACAGATACGCAGTATTTT
TRBV7-2,17,-,TRBJ2-5,-,CASSLTSSADTQYTQYF,TGTGCCAGCAGCTTAACATCGAGCGCGGATACGCAGTATACCCAGTACTTC
TRBV5-1,16,-,TRBJ1-2,-,CASSMTIAGPSLGYTF,TGTGCCAGCAGCATGACGATCGCAGGGCCCTCTCTAGGCTACACCTTC
TRBV9,14,-,TRBJ2-7,-,CASSVPPTDGDTYF,TGTGCCAGCAGCGTACCTCCCACGGATGGCGACACCTACTTC
TRBV7-2,14,-,TRBJ2-7,-,CASSLRLAEVRMYF,TGTGCCAGCAGCTTACGTTTGGCAGAAGTCAGAATGTACTTC
TRBV12-3/TRBV12-4,17,-,TRBJ1-6,many,CASSLEGGGAYNSPLHF,TGTGCCAGCAGTTTAGAAGGAGGGGGTGCGTATAATTCACCCCTCCACTTT
TRBV9,14,-,TRBJ2-5,-,CASSVVRGGDTQDF,TGTGCCAGCAGCGTAGTACGGGGCGGCGACACTCAAGACTTC
TRBV6-2/TRBV6-3,14,TRBD2,TRBJ2-4,-,CASSTGTSKNIQYF,TGTGCCAGCAGTACGGGGACTAGTAAAAACATTCAGTACTTC
TRBV2,16,-,TRBJ2-7,-,CASSEDPGTDSYEQYF,TGTGCCAGCAGTGAAGATCCAGGGACTGACAGCTACGAGCAGTACTTC
TRBV7-8,16,-,TRBJ2-6,many,CASSTTRVTGANVLTF,TGTGCCAGCAGCACCACCAGGGTTACTGGGGCCAACGTCCTGACTTTC
TRBV6-9,14,TRBD1,TRBJ1-6,-,CASRRTGNNSPLHF,TGTGCCAGCCGCCGGACAGGGAATAATTCACCCCTCCACTTT
TRBV15,14,-,TRBJ2-3,-,CVSGGHPSTDTQYF,TGTGTCTCCGGAGGACATCCCAGCACAGATACGCAGTATTTT
TRBV19,13,TRBD2,TRBJ2-7,-,CASSASGGYEQYF,TGTGCCAGTAGCGCTAGCGGGGGATACGAGCAGTACTTC
TRBV9,14,-,TRBJ2-1,-,CASSVDRTADEQFF,TGTGCCAGCAGCGTAGATCGCACGGCCGATGAGCAGTTCTTC
TRBV20-1,15,TRBD1,TRBJ2-5,many,CSATRSPTGGETQYF,TGCAGTGCTACGAGGAGTCCGACAGGGGGAGAGACCCAGTACTTC
TRBV20-1,14,TRBD1,TRBJ1-6,many,CSATWTGTDSPLHF,TGCAGTGCTACTTGGACAGGGACGGATTCACCCCTCCACTTT